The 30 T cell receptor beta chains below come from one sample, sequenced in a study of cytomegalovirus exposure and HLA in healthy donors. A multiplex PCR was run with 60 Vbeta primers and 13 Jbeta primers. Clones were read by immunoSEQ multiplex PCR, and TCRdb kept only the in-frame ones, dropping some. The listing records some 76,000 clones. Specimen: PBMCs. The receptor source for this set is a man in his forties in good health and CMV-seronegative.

CDR3: CASSQDGPGSNTEAFF. The DNA for the CDR3 is TGCGCCAGCAGCCAAGACGGTCCGGGGTCTAACACTGAAGCTTTCTTT. The rearrangement links TRBV4-3 to TRBJ1-1; D is unresolved. Trimming cost V 0 bases and J 2 bases, with 13 bases left between them. Looked up from germline, CDR1 is LGHNA and CDR2 is YSLEER. The CDR3 extends over 16 amino acids.

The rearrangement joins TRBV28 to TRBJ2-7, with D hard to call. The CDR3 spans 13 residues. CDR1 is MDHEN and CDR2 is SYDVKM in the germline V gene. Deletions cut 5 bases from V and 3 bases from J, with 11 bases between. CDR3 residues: CASSLPGDYEQYF. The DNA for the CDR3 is TGTGCCAGCAGTCTCCCGGGTGACTACGAGCAGTACTTC.

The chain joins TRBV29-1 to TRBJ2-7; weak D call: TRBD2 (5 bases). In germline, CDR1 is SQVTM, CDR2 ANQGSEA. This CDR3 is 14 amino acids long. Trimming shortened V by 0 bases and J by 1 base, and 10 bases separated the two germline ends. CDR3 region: CSVEDPGKSYEQYF. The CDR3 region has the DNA TGCAGCGTTGAAGACCCCGGGAAATCCTACGAGCAGTACTTC.

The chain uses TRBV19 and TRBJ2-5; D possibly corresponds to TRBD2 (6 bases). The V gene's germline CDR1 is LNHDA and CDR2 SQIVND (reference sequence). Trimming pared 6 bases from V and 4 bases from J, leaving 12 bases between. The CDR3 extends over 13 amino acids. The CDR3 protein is CASSSKGGETQYF. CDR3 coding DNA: TGTGCCAGTAGCTCGAAGGGAGGAGAGACCCAGTACTTC.

The CDR3 DNA reads as TGTGCCAGCAGCCGACTATACTACGAGCAGTACTTC. It encodes CASSRLYYEQYF. The V gene is TRBV14, the J gene TRBJ2-5; D might be TRBD2 (5 bases). The J call is in doubt because the DNA end fits TRBJ2-7 better. This CDR3 contains 12 residues. In germline, CDR1 is SGHDN, CDR2 FVKESK.

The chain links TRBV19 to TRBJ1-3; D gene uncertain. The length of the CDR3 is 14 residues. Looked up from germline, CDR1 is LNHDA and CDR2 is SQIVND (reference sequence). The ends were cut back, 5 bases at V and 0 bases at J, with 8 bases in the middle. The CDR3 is CASSVADSGNTIYF. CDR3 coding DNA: TGTGCCAGTAGTGTGGCGGACTCTGGAAACACCATATATTTT. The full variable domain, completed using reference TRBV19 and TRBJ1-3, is DGGITQSPKYLFRKEGQNVTLSCEQNLNHDAMYWYRQDPGQGLRLIYYSQIVNDFQKGDIAEGYSVSREKKESFPLTVTSAQKNPTAFYLCASSVADSGNTIYFGEGSWLTVV.

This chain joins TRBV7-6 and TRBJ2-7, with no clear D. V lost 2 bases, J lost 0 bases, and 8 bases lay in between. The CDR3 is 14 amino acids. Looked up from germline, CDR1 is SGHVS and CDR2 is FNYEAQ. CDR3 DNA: TGTGCCAGCAGCTTATACGGCGGCTCCTACGAGCAGTACTTC. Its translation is CASSLYGGSYEQYF.

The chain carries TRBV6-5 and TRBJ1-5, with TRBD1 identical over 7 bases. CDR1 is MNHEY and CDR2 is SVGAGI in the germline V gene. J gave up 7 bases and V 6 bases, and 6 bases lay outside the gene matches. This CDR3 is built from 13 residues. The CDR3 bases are TGTGCCAGCAGAGGGGGCGCGGAACAGCCCCAGCATTTT. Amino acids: CASRGGAEQPQHF.

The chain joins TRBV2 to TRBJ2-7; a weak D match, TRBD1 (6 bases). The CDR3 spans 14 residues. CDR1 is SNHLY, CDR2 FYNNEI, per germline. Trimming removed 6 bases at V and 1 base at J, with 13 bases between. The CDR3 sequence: CASRNRDISYEQYF. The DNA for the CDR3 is TGTGCCAGCAGGAACCGGGACATTTCCTACGAGCAGTACTTC.

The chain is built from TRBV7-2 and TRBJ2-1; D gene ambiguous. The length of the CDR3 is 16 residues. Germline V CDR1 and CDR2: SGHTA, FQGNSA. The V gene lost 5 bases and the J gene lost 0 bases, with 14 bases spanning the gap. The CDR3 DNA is TGTGCCAGCAGCCCCGCGGCGACGAGCTCCTACAATGAGCAGTTCTTC. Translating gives CASSPAATSSYNEQFF.

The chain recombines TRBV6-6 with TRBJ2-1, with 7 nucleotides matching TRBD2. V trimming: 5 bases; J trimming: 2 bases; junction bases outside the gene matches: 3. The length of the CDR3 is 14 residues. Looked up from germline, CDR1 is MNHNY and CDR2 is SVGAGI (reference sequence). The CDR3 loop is CASSPLAAYNEQFF. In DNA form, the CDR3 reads TGTGCCAGCAGTCCTCTAGCGGCCTACAATGAGCAGTTCTTC.

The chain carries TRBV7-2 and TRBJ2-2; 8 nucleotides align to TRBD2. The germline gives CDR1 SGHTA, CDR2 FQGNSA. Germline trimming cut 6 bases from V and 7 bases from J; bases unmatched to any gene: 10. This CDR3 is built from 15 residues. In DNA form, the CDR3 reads TGTGCCAGCAGAGAAAGTAGCGGGACTAGCGGGGAGCTGTTTTTT. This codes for CASRESSGTSGELFF.

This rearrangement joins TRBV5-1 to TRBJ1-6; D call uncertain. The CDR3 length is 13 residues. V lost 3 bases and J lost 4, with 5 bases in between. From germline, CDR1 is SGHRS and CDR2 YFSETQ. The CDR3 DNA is TGCGCCAGCAGCTCGGAGTATAATTCACCCCTCCACTTT. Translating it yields CASSSEYNSPLHF.

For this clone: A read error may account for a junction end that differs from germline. In DNA form, the CDR3 reads TGTGCCAGTAGTATAATAGGGACAGGGGCTAACTATGGCCACACCTTC. This sequence encodes CASSIIGTGANYGHTF. This sequence joins TRBV19 and TRBJ1-2; TRBD1 agrees at 10 bases. This CDR3 spans 16 amino acids. The germline V gene encodes CDR1 LNHDA and CDR2 SQIVND (reference sequence).

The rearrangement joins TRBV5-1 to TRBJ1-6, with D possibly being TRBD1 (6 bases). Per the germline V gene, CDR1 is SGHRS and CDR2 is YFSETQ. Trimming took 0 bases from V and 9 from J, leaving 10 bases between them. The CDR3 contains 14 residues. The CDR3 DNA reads TGCGCCAGCAGCTTGGGGGGGCCTGGTTCACCCCTCCACTTT. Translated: CASSLGGPGSPLHF. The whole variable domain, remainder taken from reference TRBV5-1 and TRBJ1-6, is KAGVTQTPRYLIKTRGQQVTLSCSPISGHRSVSWYQQTPGQGLQFLFEYFSETQRNKGNFPGRFSGRQFSNSRSEMNVSTLELGDSALYLCASSLGGPGSPLHFGNGTRLTVT.

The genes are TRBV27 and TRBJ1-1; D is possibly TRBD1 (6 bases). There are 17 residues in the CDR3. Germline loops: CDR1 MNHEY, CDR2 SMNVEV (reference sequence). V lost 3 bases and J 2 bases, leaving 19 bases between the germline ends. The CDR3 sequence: CASSFYWTASSNTEAFF. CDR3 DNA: TGTGCCAGCAGTTTCTACTGGACAGCTTCTTCAAACACTGAAGCTTTCTTT.

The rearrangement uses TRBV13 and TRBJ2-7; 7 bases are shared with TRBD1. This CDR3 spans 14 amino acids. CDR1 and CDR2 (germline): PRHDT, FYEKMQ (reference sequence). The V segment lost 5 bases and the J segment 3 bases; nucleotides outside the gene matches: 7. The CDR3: CASSPRTGYYEQYF. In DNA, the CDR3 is TGTGCCAGCAGCCCCAGGACAGGATACTACGAGCAGTACTTC. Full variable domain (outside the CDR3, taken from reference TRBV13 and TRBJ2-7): AAGVIQSPRHLIKEKRETATLKCYPIPRHDTVYWYQQGPGQDPQFLISFYEKMQSDKGSIPDRFSAQQFSDYHSELNMSSLELGDSALYFCASSPRTGYYEQYFGPGTRLTVT.

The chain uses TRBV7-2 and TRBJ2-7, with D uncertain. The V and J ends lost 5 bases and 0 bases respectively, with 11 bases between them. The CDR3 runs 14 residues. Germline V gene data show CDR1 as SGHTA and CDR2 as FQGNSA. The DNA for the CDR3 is TGTGCCAGCAGCCCCTATTTCCTCTCCTACGAGCAGTACTTC. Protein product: CASSPYFLSYEQYF.

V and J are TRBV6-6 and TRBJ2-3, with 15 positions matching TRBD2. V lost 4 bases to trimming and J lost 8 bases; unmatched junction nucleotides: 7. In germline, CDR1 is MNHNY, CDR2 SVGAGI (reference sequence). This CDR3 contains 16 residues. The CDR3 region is CASSSGLAGGSGTQYF. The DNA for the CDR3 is TGTGCCAGCAGTTCCGGACTAGCGGGGGGGTCGGGTACGCAGTATTTT.

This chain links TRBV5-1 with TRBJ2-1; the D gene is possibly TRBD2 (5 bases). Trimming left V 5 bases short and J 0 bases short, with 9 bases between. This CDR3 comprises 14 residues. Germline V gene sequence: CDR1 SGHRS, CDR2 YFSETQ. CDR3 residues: CASRSTNSYNEQFF. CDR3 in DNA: TGCGCCAGCAGGTCGACTAACTCCTACAATGAGCAGTTCTTC.

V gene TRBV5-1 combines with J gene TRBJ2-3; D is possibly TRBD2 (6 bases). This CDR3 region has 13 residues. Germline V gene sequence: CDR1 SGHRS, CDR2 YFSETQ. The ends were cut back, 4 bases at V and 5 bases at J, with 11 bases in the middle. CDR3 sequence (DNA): TGCGCCAGCAGCCCCCTTAGCGGAGATACGCAGTATTTT. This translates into CASSPLSGDTQYF. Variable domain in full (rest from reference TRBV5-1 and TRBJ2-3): KAGVTQTPRYLIKTRGQQVTLSCSPISGHRSVSWYQQTPGQGLQFLFEYFSETQRNKGNFPGRFSGRQFSNSRSEMNVSTLELGDSALYLCASSPLSGDTQYFGPGTRLTVL.

Written as DNA, the CDR3 is TGTGCCAGCAGCTTAGACGGACTAGCGTTTGAAGCAGATACGCAGTATTTT. Translating gives CASSLDGLAFEADTQYF. V is TRBV7-2 and J is TRBJ2-3; 9 bases are a match to TRBD2. V dropped 1 base and J dropped 4; count of bases not matched to a gene: 9. Looked up from germline, CDR1 is SGHTA and CDR2 is FQGNSA. The CDR3 spans 17 residues. Drawing the rest from reference TRBV7-2 and TRBJ2-3, the complete variable domain is GAGVSQSPSNKVTEKGKDVELRCDPISGHTALYWYRQSLGQGLEFLIYFQGNSAPDKSGLPSDRFSAERTGGSVSTLTIQRTQQEDSAVYLCASSLDGLAFEADTQYFGPGTRLTVL.

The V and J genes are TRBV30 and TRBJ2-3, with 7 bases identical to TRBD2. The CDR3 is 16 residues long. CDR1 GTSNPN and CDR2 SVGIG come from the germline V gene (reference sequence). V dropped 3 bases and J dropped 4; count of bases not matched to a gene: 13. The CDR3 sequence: CAWRGDYRGGPDTQYF. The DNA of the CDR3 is TGTGCCTGGAGGGGGGACTATCGGGGAGGCCCAGATACGCAGTATTTT.

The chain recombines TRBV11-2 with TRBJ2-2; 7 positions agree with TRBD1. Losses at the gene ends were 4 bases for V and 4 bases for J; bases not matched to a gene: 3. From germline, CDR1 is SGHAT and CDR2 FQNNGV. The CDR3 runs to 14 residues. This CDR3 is CASSSGQPTGELFF. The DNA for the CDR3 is TGTGCCAGCAGCTCGGGACAGCCCACCGGGGAGCTGTTTTTT.

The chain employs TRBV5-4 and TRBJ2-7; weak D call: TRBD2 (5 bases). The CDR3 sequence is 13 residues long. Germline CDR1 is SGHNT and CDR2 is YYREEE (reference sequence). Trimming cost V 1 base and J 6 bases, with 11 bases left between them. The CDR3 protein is CASSLYRGSEQYF. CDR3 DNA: TGTGCCAGCAGCTTGTACAGAGGGAGCGAGCAGTACTTC.

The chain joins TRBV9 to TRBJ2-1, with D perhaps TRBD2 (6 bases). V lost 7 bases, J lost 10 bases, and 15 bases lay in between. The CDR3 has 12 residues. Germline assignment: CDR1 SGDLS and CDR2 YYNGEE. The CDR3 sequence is CASGAGGSEQFF. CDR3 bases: TGTGCCAGCGGAGCCGGGGGTAGCGAGCAGTTCTTC.

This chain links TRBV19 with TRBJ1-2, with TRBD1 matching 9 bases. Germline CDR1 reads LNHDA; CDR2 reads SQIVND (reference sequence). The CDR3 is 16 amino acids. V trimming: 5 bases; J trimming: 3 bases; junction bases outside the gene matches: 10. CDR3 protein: CASSPVVRQGDYGYTF. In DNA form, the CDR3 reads TGTGCCAGTAGTCCGGTGGTTCGACAGGGGGACTATGGCTACACCTTC. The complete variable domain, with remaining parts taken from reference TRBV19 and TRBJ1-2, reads DGGITQSPKYLFRKEGQNVTLSCEQNLNHDAMYWYRQDPGQGLRLIYYSQIVNDFQKGDIAEGYSVSREKKESFPLTVTSAQKNPTAFYLCASSPVVRQGDYGYTFGSGTRLTVV.

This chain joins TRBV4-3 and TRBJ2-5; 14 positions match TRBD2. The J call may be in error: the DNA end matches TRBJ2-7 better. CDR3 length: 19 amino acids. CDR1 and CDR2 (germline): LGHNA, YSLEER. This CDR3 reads CASSQEFGLAGGLSYEQYF. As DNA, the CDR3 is TGCGCCAGCAGCCAAGAATTTGGACTAGCGGGAGGTCTTTCCTACGAGCAGTACTTC.

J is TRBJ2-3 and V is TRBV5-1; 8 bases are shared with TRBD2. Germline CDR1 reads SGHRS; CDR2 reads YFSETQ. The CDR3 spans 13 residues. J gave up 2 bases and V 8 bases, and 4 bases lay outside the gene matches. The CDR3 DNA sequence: TGCGCCAGTAGTAGCGGGAACACAGATACGCAGTATTTT. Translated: CASSSGNTDTQYF.

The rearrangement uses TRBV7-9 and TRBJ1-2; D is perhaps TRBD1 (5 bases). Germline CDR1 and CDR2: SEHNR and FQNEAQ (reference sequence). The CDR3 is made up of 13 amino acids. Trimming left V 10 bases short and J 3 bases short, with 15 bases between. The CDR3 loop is CATDVGGYYGYTF. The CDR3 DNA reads TGTGCCACCGACGTCGGGGGGTACTATGGCTACACCTTC.